This T cell receptor (beta chain) originates from a study of T-cell memory formation after mild COVID-19. Study-wide results and caveats: Later expanders leaned toward CD4+, whereas clones contracting from day 15 to 85 were balanced CD4/CD8.

Looked up from germline, CDR1 is LGHNA and CDR2 is YSLEER. The CDR3 contains 19 residues. Trimming cost V 0 bases and J 2 bases; bases outside gene matches: 12. 5'RACE primed at constant segments yielded TCR alpha and TCR beta cDNA libraries bearing sample barcodes and UMIs. TCRdb processed the 5' RACE reads anew with MiXCR; each CDR3 protein has one entry. Of a few hundred thousand distinct CDR3 sequences listed, about 15% are singletons. On this clonotype itself: Its antigen is as yet unknown.

J is TRBJ2-5 and V is TRBV4-3; 10 bases are a match to TRBD2. The sequenced material came from PBMCs or a T cell subset sorted from them (not recorded which). The receptor was derived from a man aged 18-30 years who had mild COVID-19 (a few samples of this study predate the infection). Cell type and time point are not known. The CDR3 DNA follows: TGCGCCAGCAGCCAAGAGGGGAGCGGGGGGGCCAGTTGGCAAGAGACCCAGTACTTC. This encodes CASSQEGSGGASWQETQYF.